The present T cell receptor (beta chain) was sequenced within a study of neurological immune-mediated disorders. At least ten counts were recorded for this clonotype. From germline, CDR1 is SGHTA and CDR2 FQGNSA. The CDR3 runs 11 residues. TCRdb recomputed calls from the 5' RACE reads with MiXCR, one row per CDR3 protein. The sample yields 25,000 to 35,000 distinct CDR3 sequences, 2.5% to 4% seen once. The origin of this receptor is a woman between 25 and 40 years old with multiple sclerosis. V is TRBV7-2 and J is TRBJ1-1; possible D gene TRBD1, 5 bases. Sequencing was carried out using PBMCs. The CDR3 DNA reads as TGTGGCGTGGACACGAACACTGAAGCTTTCTTT. This codes for CGVDTNTEAFF.